Below are 3 T cell receptor beta chains sequenced from a single sample in a study of blood T cell repertoires in COVID-19. Clones were sequenced by immunoSEQ multiplex PCR, and TCRdb holds only the in-frame ones, with some missing. Among about 65,000 clones listed, roughly 79% were seen once. Sequencing used peripheral blood. These receptors all stem from a human donor in a cohort sampled during active COVID-19.

This clone appeared once. J is TRBJ2-2 and V is TRBV5-4; the D gene is possibly TRBD2 (5 bases). V was pared by 0 bases and J by 1 base, with 10 bases between. The CDR3 sequence is 16 residues long. The germline CDR1 and CDR2 sequences are SGHNT and YYREEE (reference sequence). As DNA, the CDR3 is TGTGCCAGCAGCTTGGGGACTGCCCGGAACACCGGGGAGCTGTTTTTT. Its protein is CASSLGTARNTGELFF.

CDR3 DNA sequence: TGTGCCAGCAGCTTAGGTCGCAGGGATTACGAGCAGTACTTC. Its translation is CASSLGRRDYEQYF. The V gene is TRBV7-2, the J gene TRBJ2-7, with D possibly matching TRBD1 (5 bases). Germline V lookup: CDR1 SGHTA, CDR2 FQGNSA. The germline V and J ends were trimmed by 1 base and 4 bases, with 11 bases remaining between them. The CDR3 extends over 14 amino acids.

The J gene is TRBJ2-2, the V gene TRBV3-1 (or the pseudogene TRBV3-2), with 10 bases lining up with TRBD2. The CDR3 is 15 amino acids. Germline CDR1 and CDR2: LGHDT and YNNKEL (reference sequence). Trimming cost V 4 bases and J 1 base; bases outside gene matches: 0. The CDR3: CASSLAGGNTGELFF. CDR3 in DNA: TGTGCCAGCAGCCTAGCGGGAGGGAACACCGGGGAGCTGTTTTTT.